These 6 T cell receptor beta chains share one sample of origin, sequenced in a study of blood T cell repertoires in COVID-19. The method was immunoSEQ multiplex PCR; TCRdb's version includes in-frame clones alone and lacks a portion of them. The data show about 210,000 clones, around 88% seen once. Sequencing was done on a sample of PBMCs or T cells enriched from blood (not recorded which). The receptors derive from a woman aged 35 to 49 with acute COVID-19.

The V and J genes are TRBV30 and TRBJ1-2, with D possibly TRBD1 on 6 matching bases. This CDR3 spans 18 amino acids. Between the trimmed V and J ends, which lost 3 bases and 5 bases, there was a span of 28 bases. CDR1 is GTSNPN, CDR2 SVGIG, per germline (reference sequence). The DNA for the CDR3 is TGTGCCTGGAGCGTTAGGCTCGGGAGGACAGAGAGCTCTTATGGCTACACCTTC. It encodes CAWSVRLGRTESSYGYTF.

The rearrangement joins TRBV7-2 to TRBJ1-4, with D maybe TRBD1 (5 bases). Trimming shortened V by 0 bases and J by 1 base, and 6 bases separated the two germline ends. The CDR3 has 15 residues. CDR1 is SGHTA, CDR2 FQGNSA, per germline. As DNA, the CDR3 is TGTGCCAGCAGCTTAGCCGGGGGAACTAATGAAAAACTGTTTTTT. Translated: CASSLAGGTNEKLFF.

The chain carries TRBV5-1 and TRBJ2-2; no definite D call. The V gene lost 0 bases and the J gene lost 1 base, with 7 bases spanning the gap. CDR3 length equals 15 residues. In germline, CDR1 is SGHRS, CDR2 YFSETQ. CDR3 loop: CASSLDGGNTGELFF. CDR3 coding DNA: TGCGCCAGCAGCTTGGACGGCGGGAACACCGGGGAGCTGTTTTTT.

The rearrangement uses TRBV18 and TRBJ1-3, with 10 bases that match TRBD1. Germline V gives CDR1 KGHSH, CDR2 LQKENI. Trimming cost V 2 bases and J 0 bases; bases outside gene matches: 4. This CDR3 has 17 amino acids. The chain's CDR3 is CASSPFGQGDSGNTIYF. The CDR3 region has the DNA TGTGCCAGCTCACCATTTGGACAGGGGGACTCTGGAAACACCATATATTTT.

CDR3 sequence reads: CASSKGQGRSSYNEQFF. CDR3 bases: TGTGCCAGTAGTAAGGGACAGGGAAGGAGCTCCTACAATGAGCAGTTCTTC. The chain has TRBV19 and TRBJ2-1, with 9 bases lining up with TRBD1. The CDR3 extends over 17 amino acids. Per the germline V gene, CDR1 is LNHDA and CDR2 is SQIVND (reference sequence). After removal of 4 bases from V and 0 bases from J, the junction contained 7 bases not matched to a gene.

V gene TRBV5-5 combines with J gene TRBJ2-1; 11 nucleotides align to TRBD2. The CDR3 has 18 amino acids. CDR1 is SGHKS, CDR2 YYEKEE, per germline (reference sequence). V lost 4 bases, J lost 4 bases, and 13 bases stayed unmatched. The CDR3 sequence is CASSHRTSGWTTYNEQFF. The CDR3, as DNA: TGTGCCAGCAGCCACAGGACTAGCGGGTGGACTACGTACAATGAGCAGTTCTTC.